The 22 T cell receptor beta chains reported below all come from one sample, sequenced in a study of OX40 agonist ivuxolimab in advanced cancers. Assay used: immunoSEQ multiplex PCR; TCRdb lists only in-frame clones, some missing. The sample contains about 64,000 clones, around 93% of which appear only once. The sample was CD4+ or CD8+ T cells sorted from blood, taken in a trial of the OX40 agonist ivuxolimab. All receptors derive from an adult with an advanced solid tumor such as melanoma, head and neck, liver or kidney cancer.

The CDR3 loop reads CASSDGQETQYF. The CDR3 nucleotides read TGCGCCAGCTCGGACGGCCAAGAGACCCAGTACTTC. This chain uses TRBV10-1 with TRBJ2-5; D is ambiguous. The germline V gene encodes CDR1 WNHNN and CDR2 SYGVQD (reference sequence). Trimming took 8 bases from V and 1 from J, leaving 8 bases between them. The CDR3 is 12 residues long.

In its sample, this clone was seen once. The V call is TRBV19, the J call TRBJ2-3, with a tentative D call TRBD2 (6 bases). CDR3 length: 14 residues. Germline V gene lookup returns CDR1 LNHDA and CDR2 SQIVND (reference sequence). Between the trimmed V and J ends, which lost 7 bases and 2 bases, there was a span of 13 bases. CDR3 in amino acids: CASTPGRFTDTQYF. DNA of the CDR3: TGTGCCAGTACTCCTGGGAGGTTCACAGATACGCAGTATTTT.

The chain joins TRBV5-3 to TRBJ2-3, with 12 bases that match TRBD2. TRBV5-3 has ORF status, its function being uncertain. The CDR3 runs to 19 residues. J gave up 3 bases and V 0 bases, and 11 bases lay outside the gene matches. The CDR3 coding sequence is TGTGCCAGAAGCTTGGGAACTAGCGGGAGGAAGGAAAAAACAGATACGCAGTATTTT. Encoded protein: CARSLGTSGRKEKTDTQYF.

The rearrangement links TRBV18 to TRBJ2-7; D gene unclear. Trimming pared 6 bases from V and 7 bases from J, leaving 13 bases between. CDR1 is KGHSH, CDR2 LQKENI, per germline. CDR3 length equals 12 residues. In DNA form, the CDR3 reads TGTGCCAGCTCTATAAACGACGGGGAGCAGTACTTC. Its protein is CASSINDGEQYF.

The chain uses TRBV18 and TRBJ1-1; no definite D call. Trimming took 2 bases from V and 9 from J, leaving 10 bases between them. Germline V gene lookup returns CDR1 KGHSH and CDR2 LQKENI. This CDR3 spans 12 amino acids. This CDR3 reads CASSPGEEKAFF. Here the CDR3 DNA reads TGTGCCAGCTCACCAGGGGAGGAGAAAGCTTTCTTT.

J is TRBJ1-2 and V is TRBV6-1; D unclear. The CDR3 has 11 amino acids. From germline, CDR1 is MNHNS and CDR2 SASEGT. Trimming removed 0 bases at V and 8 bases at J, with 4 bases between. This CDR3 is CASSEAWGYTF. DNA for the CDR3: TGTGCCAGCAGTGAAGCTTGGGGCTACACCTTC.

The CDR3 coding sequence is TGTGCCAGCAGCCGGACAGGGGCTGAGAACACTGAAGCTTTCTTT. It codes for CASSRTGAENTEAFF. The V call is TRBV7-9, the J call TRBJ1-1, with 9 bases matching TRBD1. CDR1 SEHNR and CDR2 FQNEAQ come from the germline V gene (reference sequence). V shed 5 bases and J 1 base; nucleotides not matched to a gene: 5. This CDR3 comprises 15 residues.

This clone was detected only once. This chain uses TRBV7-8 with TRBJ1-3; D not resolved. V dropped 5 bases and J dropped 3 bases, with 5 bases sitting between them. The CDR3 totals 12 residues. Per the germline V gene, CDR1 is SGHVS and CDR2 is FQNEAQ. In nucleotides, the CDR3 is TGTGCCAGCAGCCGCCGTGGAAACACCATATATTTT. Amino acids: CASSRRGNTIYF.

The table lists this clone with a few counts. CDR3 nucleotides: TGTGCCAGCAGCTTAGCTTGGGGGGGTCGCGAGCAGTACTTC. This encodes CASSLAWGGREQYF. This chain uses TRBV7-2 with TRBJ2-7; TRBD2 agrees at 7 bases. The CDR3 sequence is 14 residues long. V lost 0 bases, J lost 6 bases, and 5 bases stayed unmatched. Germline loops: CDR1 SGHTA, CDR2 FQGNSA.

The V and J genes are TRBV30 and TRBJ1-2, with D maybe TRBD1 (5 bases). The V end was cut by 3 bases, the J end by 4 bases, with 15 bases between. Germline V gene sequence: CDR1 GTSNPN, CDR2 SVGIG (reference sequence). The CDR3 covers 14 residues. In nucleotides, the CDR3 is TGTGCCTGGAGCGACCAGGGCGTCTCCTATGGCTACACCTTC. This sequence encodes CAWSDQGVSYGYTF.

V usage is TRBV30 and J usage is TRBJ2-1; D is unclear. This CDR3 has 15 residues. Germline CDR1 and CDR2: GTSNPN and SVGIG (reference sequence). Deletions cut 0 bases from V and 3 bases from J, with 12 bases between. The CDR3 region is CAWSVAETIYNEQFF. The CDR3, as DNA: TGTGCCTGGAGTGTAGCTGAAACCATCTACAATGAGCAGTTCTTC.

The rearrangement joins TRBV10-3 to TRBJ2-2; weak D call: TRBD2 (5 bases). The CDR3 has 11 residues. V lost 11 bases to trimming and J lost 4 bases, with 8 bases between them. Germline-derived CDR1 and CDR2 are ENHRY and SYGVKD. This chain's CDR3 is CASGGTGELFF. The CDR3 DNA reads TGTGCCTCCGGAGGCACCGGGGAGCTGTTTTTT.

This chain uses TRBV6-5 with TRBJ1-1, with D possibly being TRBD1 (5 bases). The CDR3 is 15 amino acids. V lost 5 bases, J lost 1 base, and 14 bases lay in between. Germline CDR1 and CDR2: MNHEY and SVGAGI. The CDR3 DNA follows: TGTGCCAGCAGTCCTGACAGAGGACCGAACACTGAAGCTTTCTTT. It translates to CASSPDRGPNTEAFF.

This clone was seen just once. The CDR3 spells CASSRNGLAGDEQYF. The CDR3 nucleotides are TGTGCCAGCAGTCGCAACGGACTAGCGGGAGACGAGCAGTACTTC. The chain links TRBV27 to TRBJ2-7, with TRBD2 matching 13 bases. Trimming at V came to 5 bases and at J to 5 bases, leaving 6 bases not matched to a gene. Germline V gene sequence: CDR1 MNHEY, CDR2 SMNVEV (reference sequence). The CDR3 has 15 residues.

The rearrangement joins TRBV19 to TRBJ2-3, with a weak D call TRBD2 (5 bases). CDR1 is LNHDA and CDR2 is SQIVND in the germline V gene (reference sequence). Trimming took 3 bases from V and 2 from J, leaving 12 bases between them. This CDR3 has 15 residues. The CDR3 DNA sequence: TGTGCCAGTAGTATTGGGCTAGCAGACACAGATACGCAGTATTTT. Translation: CASSIGLADTDTQYF.

The rearrangement uses TRBV30 and TRBJ1-1; a possible D gene is TRBD1 (5 bases). CDR1 is GTSNPN and CDR2 is SVGIG in the germline V gene (reference sequence). The V end lost 2 bases, the J end lost 9 bases, and 10 bases lay between the germline ends. The CDR3 extends over 11 amino acids. The CDR3 loop reads CAWSKEGKAFF. DNA of the CDR3: TGTGCCTGGAGTAAGGAGGGGAAAGCTTTCTTT.

This clone was seen a few times. The V gene is TRBV5-4, the J gene TRBJ2-7; 8 nucleotides line up with TRBD1. The CDR3 is 15 residues long. The germline gives CDR1 SGHNT, CDR2 YYREEE (reference sequence). J gave up 2 bases and V 2 bases, and 6 bases lay outside the gene matches. Written as DNA, the CDR3 is TGTGCCAGCAGCTTACATCCGGGACAGGCCTACGAGCAGTACTTC. It translates to CASSLHPGQAYEQYF.

J is TRBJ1-1 and V is TRBV2; tentative D call: TRBD1 (5 bases). The germline V gene encodes CDR1 SNHLY and CDR2 FYNNEI. Trimming cost V 6 bases and J 7 bases, with 24 bases left between them. This CDR3 region has 16 residues. This chain's CDR3 is CASRADSGPMNFEAFF. CDR3 DNA sequence: TGTGCCAGCAGAGCCGACAGCGGCCCCATGAACTTTGAAGCTTTCTTT.

V and J are TRBV7-9 and TRBJ1-2; 7 bases match TRBD1. Germline V gene data show CDR1 as SEHNR and CDR2 as FQNEAQ (reference sequence). V shed 5 bases and J 0 bases; nucleotides not matched to a gene: 6. The length of the CDR3 is 15 residues. The CDR3 nucleotides are TGTGCCAGCAGCCCGCAGGGGGAAGCTAACTATGGCTACACCTTC. Amino acid sequence: CASSPQGEANYGYTF.

The gene calls are TRBV5-4 and TRBJ1-2; D unresolved. The CDR3 covers 14 residues. V dropped 8 bases and J dropped 2 bases, with 16 bases sitting between them. The germline CDR1 and CDR2 sequences are SGHNT and YYREEE (reference sequence). DNA for the CDR3: TGTGCCAGTTACGCGACGGGCAACAACTATGGCTACACCTTC. It yields the protein CASYATGNNYGYTF.

This clone has a handful of counts. This CDR3 is CASNSLAGGMDEQFF. The CDR3 nucleotides are TGTGCCAGTAACTCTCTAGCGGGAGGTATGGATGAGCAGTTCTTC. The chain is built from TRBV19 and TRBJ2-1; 11 positions match TRBD2. The CDR3 is 15 amino acids. Germline-derived CDR1 and CDR2 are LNHDA and SQIVND (reference sequence). Trimming cost V 7 bases and J 8 bases; bases outside gene matches: 10.

This rearrangement joins TRBV11-2 to TRBJ2-6, with D unresolved. Germline loops: CDR1 SGHAT, CDR2 FQNNGV. Trimming stripped 1 base from V and 4 bases from J, with 8 bases between. This CDR3 is 15 amino acids long. CDR3 region: CASSLALWGANVLTF. The CDR3 region has the DNA TGTGCCAGCAGCTTAGCCCTCTGGGGGGCCAACGTCCTGACTTTC.